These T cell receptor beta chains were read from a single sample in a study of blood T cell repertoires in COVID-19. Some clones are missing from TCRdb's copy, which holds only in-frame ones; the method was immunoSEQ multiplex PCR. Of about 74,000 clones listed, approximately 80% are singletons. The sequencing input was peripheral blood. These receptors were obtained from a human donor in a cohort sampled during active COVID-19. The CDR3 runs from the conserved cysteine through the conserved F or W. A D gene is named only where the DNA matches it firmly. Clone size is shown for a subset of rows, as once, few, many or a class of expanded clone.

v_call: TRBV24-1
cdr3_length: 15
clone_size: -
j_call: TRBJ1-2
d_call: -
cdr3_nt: TGTGCCACCAGTACGGCAGGCCTTACGATTGACGGCTACACCTTC
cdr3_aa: CATSTAGLTIDGYTF

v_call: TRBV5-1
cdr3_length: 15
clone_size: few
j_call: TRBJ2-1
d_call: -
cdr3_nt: TGCGCCAGCAGCTTGGCCAACGGTCCCCAACATGAGCAGTTCTTC
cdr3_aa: CASSLANGPQHEQFF

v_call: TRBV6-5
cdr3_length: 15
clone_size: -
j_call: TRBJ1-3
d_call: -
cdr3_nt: TGTGCCAGCAGACCTTCACGAGGGATAGGAAACACCATATATTTT
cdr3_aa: CASRPSRGIGNTIYF

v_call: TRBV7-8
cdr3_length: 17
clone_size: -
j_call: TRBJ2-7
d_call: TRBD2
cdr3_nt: TGTGCCAGCAGCTTATTGGCTAGCGGGAGTCGATCCTACGAGCAGTACTTC
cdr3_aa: CASSLLASGSRSYEQYF

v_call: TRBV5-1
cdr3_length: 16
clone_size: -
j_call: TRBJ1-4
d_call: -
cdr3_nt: TGCGCCAGCAGCTTGAACTCAGGGGCCAAAGGGGAAAAACTGTTTTTT
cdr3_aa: CASSLNSGAKGEKLFF

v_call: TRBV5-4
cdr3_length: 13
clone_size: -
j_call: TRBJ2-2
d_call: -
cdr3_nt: TGTGCCAGCAGCCTGGCCCGGGGAGGGGAGCTGTTTTTT
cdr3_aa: CASSLARGGELFF

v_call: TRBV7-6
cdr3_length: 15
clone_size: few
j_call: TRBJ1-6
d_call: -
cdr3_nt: TGTGCCAGCAGCTTAGGAGTTGGAGGTAATTCACCCCTCCACTTT
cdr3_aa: CASSLGVGGNSPLHF

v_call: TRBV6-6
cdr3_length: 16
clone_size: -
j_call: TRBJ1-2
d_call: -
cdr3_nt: TGTGCCAGCAGCCCAACCCCGCCTCAGGCCCTCGGTGGCTACACCTTC
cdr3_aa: CASSPTPPQALGGYTF

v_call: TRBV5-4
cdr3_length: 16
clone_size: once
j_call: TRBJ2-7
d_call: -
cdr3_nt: TGTGCCAGCAGCTTGGGTTCGGGGCAGGGACATGACGAGCAGTACTTC
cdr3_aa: CASSLGSGQGHDEQYF

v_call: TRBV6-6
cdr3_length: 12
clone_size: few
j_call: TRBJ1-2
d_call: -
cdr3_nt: TGTGCCACAGAAAGAGGCGGCCATGGCTACACCTTC
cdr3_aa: CATERGGHGYTF

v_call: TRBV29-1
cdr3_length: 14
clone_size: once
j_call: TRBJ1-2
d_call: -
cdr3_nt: TGCAGCGTTGTGTGGCAGGGGTTACTCTATGGCTACACCTTC
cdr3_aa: CSVVWQGLLYGYTF

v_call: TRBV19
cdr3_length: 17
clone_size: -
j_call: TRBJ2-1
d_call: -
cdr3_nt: TGTGCCAGTAAGTTACGGGGAGGGGGGAGCTATTACAATGAGCAGTTCTTC
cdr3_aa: CASKLRGGGSYYNEQFF

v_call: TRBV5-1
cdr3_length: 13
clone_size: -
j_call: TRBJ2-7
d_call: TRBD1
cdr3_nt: TGCGCCAGCAGCTGGGGGACAGGCTACGAGCAGTACTTC
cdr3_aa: CASSWGTGYEQYF

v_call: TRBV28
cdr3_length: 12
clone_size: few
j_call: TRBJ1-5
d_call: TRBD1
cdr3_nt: TGTGCCAGCAGTTTAGGGACAGGGGTCGGGCATTTT
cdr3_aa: CASSLGTGVGHF

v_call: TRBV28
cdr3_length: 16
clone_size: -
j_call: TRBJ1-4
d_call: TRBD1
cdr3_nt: TGTGCCACCTCGATTCCGGGACAGGGAAATGATGAAAAACTGTTTTTT
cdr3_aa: CATSIPGQGNDEKLFF

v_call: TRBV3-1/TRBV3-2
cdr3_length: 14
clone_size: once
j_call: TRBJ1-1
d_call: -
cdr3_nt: TGTGCCAGCAGCCAAGATGCCAGGTCCACTGAAGCTTTCTTT
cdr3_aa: CASSQDARSTEAFF

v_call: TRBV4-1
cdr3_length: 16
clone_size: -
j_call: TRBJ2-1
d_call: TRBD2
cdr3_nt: TGCGCCAGCAGCCAAAGGACTAGTGCAACCTACAATGAGCAGTTCTTC
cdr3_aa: CASSQRTSATYNEQFF

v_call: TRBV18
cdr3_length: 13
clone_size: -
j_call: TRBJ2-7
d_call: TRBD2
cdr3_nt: TGTGCCAGCTCACCGGGACTAGCCCGCGAGCAGTACTTC
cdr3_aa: CASSPGLAREQYF

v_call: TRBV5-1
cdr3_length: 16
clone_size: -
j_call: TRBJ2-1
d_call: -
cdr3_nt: TGCGCCAGCAGCTTGACCCCCGGGGGCTCCTACAATGAGCAGTTCTTC
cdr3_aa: CASSLTPGGSYNEQFF

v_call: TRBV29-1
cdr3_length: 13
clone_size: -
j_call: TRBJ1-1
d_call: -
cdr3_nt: TGCAGCGCTGGGGGACAACTGAACACTGAAGCTTTCTTT
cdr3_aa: CSAGGQLNTEAFF

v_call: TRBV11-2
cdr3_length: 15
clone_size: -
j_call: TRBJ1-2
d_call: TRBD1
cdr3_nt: TGTGCCAGCAGCCAAGCGGGACAGGGAATTTATGGCTACACCTTC
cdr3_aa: CASSQAGQGIYGYTF

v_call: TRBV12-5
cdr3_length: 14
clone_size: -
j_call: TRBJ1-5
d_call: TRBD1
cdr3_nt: TGTGCTAGTGGACCGGGACAGGGGAATCAGCCCCAGCATTTT
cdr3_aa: CASGPGQGNQPQHF

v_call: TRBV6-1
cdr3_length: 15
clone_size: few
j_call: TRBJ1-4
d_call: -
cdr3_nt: TGTGCCAGCAGTGAACTAAGGGGTGTCGATGAAAAACTGTTTTTT
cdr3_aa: CASSELRGVDEKLFF

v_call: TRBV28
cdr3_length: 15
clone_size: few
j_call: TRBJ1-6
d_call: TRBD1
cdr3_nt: TGTGCCAGCAGGCCACAGGGGGCAGGCGATTCACCCCTCCACTTT
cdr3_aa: CASRPQGAGDSPLHF

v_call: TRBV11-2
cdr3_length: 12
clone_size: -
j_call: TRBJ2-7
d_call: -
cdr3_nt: TGTGCCAGCAGCTTAGGCAGGTACGAGCAGTACTTC
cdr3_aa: CASSLGRYEQYF

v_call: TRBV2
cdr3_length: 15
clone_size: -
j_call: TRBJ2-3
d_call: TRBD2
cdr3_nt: TGTGCCAAAGGGGGGACTAGCGGAAGCACAGATACGCAGTATTTT
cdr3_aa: CAKGGTSGSTDTQYF

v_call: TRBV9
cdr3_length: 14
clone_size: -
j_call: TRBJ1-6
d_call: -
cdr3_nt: TGTGCCAGCAGCGTAGAATCGGGAGCCAGACCCCTCCACTTT
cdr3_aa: CASSVESGARPLHF

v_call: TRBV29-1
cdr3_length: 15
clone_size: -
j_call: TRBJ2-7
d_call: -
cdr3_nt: TGCAGCGTTAAGAGGGGGCGGGATGAAGTATACGAGCAGTACTTC
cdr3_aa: CSVKRGRDEVYEQYF

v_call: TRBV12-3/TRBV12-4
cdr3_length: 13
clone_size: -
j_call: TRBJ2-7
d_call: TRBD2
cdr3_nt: TGTGCCAGCACGCGAGCGGGAGCCTACGAGCAGTACTTC
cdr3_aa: CASTRAGAYEQYF

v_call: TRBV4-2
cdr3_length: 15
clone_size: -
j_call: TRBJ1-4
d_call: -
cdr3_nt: TGTGCCAGCAGCCCACTCAGGGGCTCGAATGAAAAACTGTTTTTT
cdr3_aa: CASSPLRGSNEKLFF

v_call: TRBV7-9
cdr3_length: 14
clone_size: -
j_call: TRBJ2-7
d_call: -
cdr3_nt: TGTGCCAGCAGCTACTCGGACAACTCCTACGAGCAGTACTTC
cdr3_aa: CASSYSDNSYEQYF

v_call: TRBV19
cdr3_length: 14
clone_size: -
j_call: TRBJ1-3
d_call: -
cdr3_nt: TGTGCCAGTAGTATAGATCTTGCTGGAAACACCATATATTTT
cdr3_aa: CASSIDLAGNTIYF

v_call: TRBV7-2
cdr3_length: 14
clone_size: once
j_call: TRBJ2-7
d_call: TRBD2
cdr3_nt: TGTGCCAGCAGCTTGAGCGGGAGGTCCTACGAGCAGTACTTC
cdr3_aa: CASSLSGRSYEQYF

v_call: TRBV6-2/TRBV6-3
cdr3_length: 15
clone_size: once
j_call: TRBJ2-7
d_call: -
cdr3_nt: TGTGCCAGCAGTTACTCCCGGACTGGAGCCTACGAGCAGTACTTC
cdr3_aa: CASSYSRTGAYEQYF

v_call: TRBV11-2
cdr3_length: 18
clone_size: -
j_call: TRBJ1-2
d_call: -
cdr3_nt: TGTGCCAGCAGCTTAGACCTACCCAATACGGGTTCCACGGAAGGCTACACCTTC
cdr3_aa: CASSLDLPNTGSTEGYTF

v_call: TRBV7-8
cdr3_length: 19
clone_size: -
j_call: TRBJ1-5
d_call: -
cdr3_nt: TGTGCCAGCAGCTTAGTAGGTTCCCAGGGGTTGTATGGCAATCAGCCCCAGCATTTT
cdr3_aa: CASSLVGSQGLYGNQPQHF

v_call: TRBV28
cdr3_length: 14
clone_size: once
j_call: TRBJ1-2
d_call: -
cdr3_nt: TGTGCCAGCAGTTCCACAGCCCTCCGTAATGGCTACACCTTC
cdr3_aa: CASSSTALRNGYTF

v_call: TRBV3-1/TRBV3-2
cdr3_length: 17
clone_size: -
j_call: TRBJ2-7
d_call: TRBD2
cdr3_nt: TGTGCCAGCAGCCGGGGGACGGGACTAGCGGGGTCCTACGAGCAGTACTTC
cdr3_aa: CASSRGTGLAGSYEQYF

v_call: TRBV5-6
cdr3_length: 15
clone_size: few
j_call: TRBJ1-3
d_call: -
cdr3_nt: TGTGCCAGCAGCTACGACACAGGATCTGGAAACACCATATATTTT
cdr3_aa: CASSYDTGSGNTIYF